Following are 14 T cell receptor beta chains from one sample sequenced in a study of shared clonotypes between healthy human individuals. Only in-frame clones appear in the TCRdb table, and some are missing; sequencing was by immunoSEQ multiplex PCR. The data contain around 500,000 clones, roughly 80% of them singletons. The source material was PBMCs. Every receptor here comes from a woman in her thirties or forties in good health. Some clones in this sample may be carry-over from other donors' samples.

This clone was picked up a small number of times. The junction does not match germline at one end; this may be a read error. The chain uses TRBV7-7 and TRBJ2-3, with 11 bases that match TRBD2. This CDR3 is built from 14 residues. Per the germline V gene, CDR1 is SSHAT and CDR2 is FNYEAQ (reference sequence). The CDR3 nucleotides read TGTGCTAGCAGCCGGACTAGCGGGTTAGATACGCAGTATTTT. The encoded protein is CASSRTSGLDTQYF.

The rearrangement uses TRBV19 and TRBJ2-7; D is ambiguous. This CDR3 comprises 15 residues. With 5 bases removed from V and 0 bases from J, the gap between germline ends came to 14 bases. The germline CDR1 and CDR2 sequences are LNHDA and SQIVND (reference sequence). CDR3 residues: CASSGKAFGSYEQYF. DNA of the CDR3: TGTGCCAGTAGTGGTAAAGCGTTTGGCTCCTACGAGCAGTACTTC.

This chain connects TRBV28 to TRBJ2-7, with D unresolved. Germline V lookup: CDR1 MDHEN, CDR2 SYDVKM. There are 12 residues in the CDR3. Trimming stripped 1 base from V and 6 bases from J, with 7 bases between. CDR3 loop: CASSLSALEQYF. DNA of the CDR3: TGTGCCAGCAGTTTATCGGCCCTCGAGCAGTACTTC.

The chain links TRBV4-1 to TRBJ2-1; 13 bases fit TRBD2. This CDR3 comprises 17 residues. With V trimmed by 1 base and J by 8 bases, 8 bases remained unmatched. Germline lookup yields CDR1 MGHRA and CDR2 YSYEKL. CDR3 DNA: TGCGCCAGCAGCCAAGCCTGGACTAGCGGGAGTAGGGATGAGCAGTTCTTC. This encodes CASSQAWTSGSRDEQFF.

This clone was seen more than once but under ten times. The chain couples TRBV10-3 to TRBJ2-7; D might be TRBD2 (6 bases). The germline CDR1 and CDR2 sequences are ENHRY and SYGVKD. V lost 4 bases, J lost 4 bases, and 17 bases lay in between. The CDR3 length is 15 residues. CDR3 bases: TGTGCCATCAGTGGGGGACTGGGGAGAGATTACGAGCAGTACTTC. Its protein product is CAISGGLGRDYEQYF.

The chain carries TRBV6-5 and TRBJ2-1; 13 positions match TRBD2. CDR1 is MNHEY, CDR2 SVGAGI, per germline. CDR3 length: 15 amino acids. Trimming took 5 bases from V and 9 from J; bases not matched to a gene: 7. This chain's CDR3 is CASSPGTSGIAEQFF. CDR3 nucleotides: TGTGCCAGCAGTCCGGGGACTAGCGGGATTGCTGAGCAGTTCTTC.

The V gene is TRBV15, the J gene TRBJ1-2; D gene unclear. Looked up from germline, CDR1 is LNHNV and CDR2 is YYDKDF (reference sequence). This CDR3 has 14 residues. Trimming removed 0 bases from V and 6 bases from J, with 11 bases in between. The DNA of the CDR3 is TGTGCCACCAGCAGAGAGACCTTCCAGAATGGCTACACCTTC. Amino acids: CATSRETFQNGYTF.

J is TRBJ1-2 and V is TRBV5-4; D remains ambiguous. The CDR3 loop spans 12 amino acids. Germline V gene data show CDR1 as SGHNT and CDR2 as YYREEE (reference sequence). V was cut by 0 bases and J by 4 bases, with 4 bases left in between. The CDR3 reads CASSLDRYGYTF. In nucleotides, the CDR3 is TGTGCCAGCAGCTTGGACCGCTATGGCTACACCTTC.

The chain recombines TRBV7-8 with TRBJ1-5; D gene ambiguous. CDR1 is SGHVS, CDR2 FQNEAQ, per germline. This CDR3 contains 13 residues. The germline V and J ends were trimmed by 0 bases and 9 bases, with 9 bases remaining between them. CDR3 in amino acids: CASSLAPPGPQHF. DNA of the CDR3: TGTGCCAGCAGCTTAGCCCCCCCAGGGCCCCAGCATTTT.

The chain has TRBV10-1 and TRBJ2-7; 7 nucleotides align to TRBD2. The V gene's germline CDR1 is WNHNN and CDR2 SYGVQD (reference sequence). The CDR3 has 14 residues. Trimming at V came to 6 bases and at J to 6 bases, leaving 11 bases not matched to a gene. CDR3 in DNA: TGCGCCAGCAGCGTAAGCGGGACTTTTAGCGAGCAGTACTTC. Its protein product is CASSVSGTFSEQYF.

The chain combines TRBV27 with TRBJ1-4; the D is unclear. Trimming removed 8 bases from V and 5 bases from J, with 18 bases in between. Germline CDR1 MNHEY, CDR2 SMNVEV (reference sequence). The CDR3 runs 15 residues. CDR3 residues: CASRSHGEFNEKLFF. CDR3 DNA sequence: TGTGCCAGCCGATCCCATGGGGAGTTCAATGAAAAACTGTTTTTT.

Concerning this clone: This may arise from a read error, as a much more abundant clone is one base away. The chain carries TRBV29-1 and TRBJ2-7; 8 bases line up with TRBD2. Trimming at V came to 7 bases and at J to 6 bases, leaving 11 bases not matched to a gene. This CDR3 is 13 amino acids long. Germline assignment: CDR1 SQVTM and CDR2 ANQGSEA. This chain's CDR3 is CSALAVAISEQYF. In DNA form, the CDR3 reads TGCAGCGCACTAGCGGTAGCGATTTCCGAGCAGTACTTC.

The J gene is TRBJ2-5, the V gene TRBV27, with TRBD1 matching 8 bases. The trim removed 4 bases at V and 5 bases at J, leaving 9 bases unmatched. The germline CDR1 and CDR2 sequences are MNHEY and SMNVEV (reference sequence). This CDR3 has 15 residues. CDR3 amino acids: CASSSRTGRWETQYF. The CDR3 nucleotides are TGTGCCAGCAGTTCCAGGACAGGGCGGTGGGAGACCCAGTACTTC.

The chain employs TRBV5-4 and TRBJ1-2; D not certain. CDR3 length equals 15 residues. From germline, CDR1 is SGHNT and CDR2 YYREEE (reference sequence). V was trimmed by 0 bases and J by 2 bases, leaving 11 bases between them. This chain's CDR3 is CASSLDGTANYGYTF. CDR3 DNA: TGTGCCAGCAGCTTGGATGGCACGGCCAACTATGGCTACACCTTC.